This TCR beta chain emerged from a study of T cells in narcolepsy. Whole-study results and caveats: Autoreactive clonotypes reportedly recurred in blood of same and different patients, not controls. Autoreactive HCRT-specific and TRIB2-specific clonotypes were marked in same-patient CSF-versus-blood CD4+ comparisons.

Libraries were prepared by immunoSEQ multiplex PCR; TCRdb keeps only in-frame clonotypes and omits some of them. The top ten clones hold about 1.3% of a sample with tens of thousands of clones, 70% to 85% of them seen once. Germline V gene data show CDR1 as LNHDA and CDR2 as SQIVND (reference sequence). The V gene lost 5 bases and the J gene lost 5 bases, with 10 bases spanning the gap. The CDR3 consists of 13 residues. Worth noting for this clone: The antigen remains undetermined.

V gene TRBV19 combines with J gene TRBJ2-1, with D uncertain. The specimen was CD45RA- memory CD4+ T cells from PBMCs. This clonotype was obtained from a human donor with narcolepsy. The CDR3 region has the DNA TGTGCCAGTAGTCTGGGCAGTCACAATGAGCAGTTCTTC. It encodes CASSLGSHNEQFF.